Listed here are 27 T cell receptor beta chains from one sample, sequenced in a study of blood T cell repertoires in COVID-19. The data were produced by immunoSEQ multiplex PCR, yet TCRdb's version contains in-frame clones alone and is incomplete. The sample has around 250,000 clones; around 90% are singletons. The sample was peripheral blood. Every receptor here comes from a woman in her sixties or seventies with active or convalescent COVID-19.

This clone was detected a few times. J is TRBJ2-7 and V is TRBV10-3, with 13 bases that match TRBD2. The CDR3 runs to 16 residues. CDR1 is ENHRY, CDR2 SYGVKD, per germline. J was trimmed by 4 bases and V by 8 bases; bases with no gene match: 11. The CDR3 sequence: CAIARLAGGSAYEQYF. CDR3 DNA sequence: TGTGCCATCGCCCGACTAGCGGGGGGTTCAGCTTACGAGCAGTACTTC.

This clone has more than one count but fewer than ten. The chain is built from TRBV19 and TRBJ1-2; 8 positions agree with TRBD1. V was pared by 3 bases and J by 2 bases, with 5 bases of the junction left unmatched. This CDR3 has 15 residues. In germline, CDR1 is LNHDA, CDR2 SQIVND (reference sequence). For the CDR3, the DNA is TGTGCCAGTAGTATGTGGGGACAGGACAACTATGGCTACACCTTC. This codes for CASSMWGQDNYGYTF.

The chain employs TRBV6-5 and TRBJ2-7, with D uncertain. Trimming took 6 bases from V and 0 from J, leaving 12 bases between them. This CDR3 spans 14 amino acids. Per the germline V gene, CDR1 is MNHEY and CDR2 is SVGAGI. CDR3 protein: CASRRAASSYEQYF. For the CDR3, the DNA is TGTGCCAGCAGACGAGCAGCTAGCTCCTACGAGCAGTACTTC.

CDR3 loop: CASSPTRGTNTIYF. The CDR3 DNA reads as TGTGCCAGCAGCCCAACCAGGGGAACAAACACCATATATTTT. V and J are TRBV11-2 and TRBJ1-3; weak D call: TRBD1 (6 bases). The CDR3 is made up of 14 amino acids. The V gene lost 5 bases and the J gene lost 6 bases, with 14 bases spanning the gap. Germline values: CDR1 SGHAT, CDR2 FQNNGV.

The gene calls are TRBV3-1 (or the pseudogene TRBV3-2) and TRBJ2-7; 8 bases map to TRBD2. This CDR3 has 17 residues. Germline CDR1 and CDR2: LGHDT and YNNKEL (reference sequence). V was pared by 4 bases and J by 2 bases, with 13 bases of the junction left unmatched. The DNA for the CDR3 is TGTGCCAGCAGCCGATCGGGAGCGGGGGACAATCCCTACGAGCAGTACTTC. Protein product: CASSRSGAGDNPYEQYF.

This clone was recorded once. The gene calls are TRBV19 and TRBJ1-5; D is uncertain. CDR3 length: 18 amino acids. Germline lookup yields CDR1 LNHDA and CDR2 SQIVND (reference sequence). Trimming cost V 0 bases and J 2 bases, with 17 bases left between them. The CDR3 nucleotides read TGTGCCAGTAGTATAGATCCCCCTGGTTGGGGAGGCAATCAGCCCCAGCATTTT. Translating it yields CASSIDPPGWGGNQPQHF.

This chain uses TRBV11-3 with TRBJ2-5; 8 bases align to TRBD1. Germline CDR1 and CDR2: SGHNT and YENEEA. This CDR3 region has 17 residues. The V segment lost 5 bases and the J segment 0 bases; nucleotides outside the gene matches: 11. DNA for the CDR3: TGTGCCAGCAGCGCACGGACAGGGTTCATGGACCAAGAGACCCAGTACTTC. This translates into CASSARTGFMDQETQYF.

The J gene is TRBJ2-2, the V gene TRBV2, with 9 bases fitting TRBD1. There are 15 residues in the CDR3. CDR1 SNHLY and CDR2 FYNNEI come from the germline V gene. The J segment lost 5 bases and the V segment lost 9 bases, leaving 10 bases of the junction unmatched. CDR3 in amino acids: CARGIGTGRTGELFF. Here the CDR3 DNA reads TGTGCCAGGGGAATTGGGACAGGGCGTACCGGGGAGCTGTTTTTT.

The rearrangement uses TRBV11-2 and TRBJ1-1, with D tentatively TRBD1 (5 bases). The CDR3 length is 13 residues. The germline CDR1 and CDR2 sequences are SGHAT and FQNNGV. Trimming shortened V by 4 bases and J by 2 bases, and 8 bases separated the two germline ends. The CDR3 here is CASSWQGNTEAFF. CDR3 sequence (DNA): TGTGCCAGCAGCTGGCAGGGAAACACTGAAGCTTTCTTT.

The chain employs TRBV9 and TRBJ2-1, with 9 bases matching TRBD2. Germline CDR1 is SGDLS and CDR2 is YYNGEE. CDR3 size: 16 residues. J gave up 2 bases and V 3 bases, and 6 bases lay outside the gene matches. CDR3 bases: TGTGCCAGCAGCGGCCTGGGGACTAGCCCCTACAATGAGCAGTTCTTC. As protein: CASSGLGTSPYNEQFF.

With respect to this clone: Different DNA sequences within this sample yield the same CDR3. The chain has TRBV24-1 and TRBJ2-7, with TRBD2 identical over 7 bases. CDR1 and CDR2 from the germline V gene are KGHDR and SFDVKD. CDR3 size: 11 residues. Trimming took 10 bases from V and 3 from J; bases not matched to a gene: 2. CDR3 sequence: CATGEGYEQYF. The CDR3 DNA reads TGTGCCACGGGGGAGGGCTACGAGCAGTACTTC.

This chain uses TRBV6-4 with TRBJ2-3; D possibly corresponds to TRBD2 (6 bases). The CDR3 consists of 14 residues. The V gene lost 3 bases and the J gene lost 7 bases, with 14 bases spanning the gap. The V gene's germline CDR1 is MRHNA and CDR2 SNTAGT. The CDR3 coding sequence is TGTGCCAGCAGTGAAGAGTTGCGGGGAAATACGCAGTATTTT. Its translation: CASSEELRGNTQYF.

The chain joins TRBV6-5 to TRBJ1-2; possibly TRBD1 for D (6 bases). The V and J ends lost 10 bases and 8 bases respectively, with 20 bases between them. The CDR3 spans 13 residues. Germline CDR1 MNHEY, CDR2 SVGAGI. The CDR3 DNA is TGTGCCACCAGGGGCCCAAACGATGCGGGCTACACCTTC. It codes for CATRGPNDAGYTF.

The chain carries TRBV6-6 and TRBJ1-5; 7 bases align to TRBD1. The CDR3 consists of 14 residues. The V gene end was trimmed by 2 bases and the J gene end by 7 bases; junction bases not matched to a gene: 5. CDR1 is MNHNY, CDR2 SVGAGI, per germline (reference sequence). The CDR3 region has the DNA TGTGCCAGCAGTTACGGGACAGCACTCCAGCCCCAGCATTTT. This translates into CASSYGTALQPQHF.

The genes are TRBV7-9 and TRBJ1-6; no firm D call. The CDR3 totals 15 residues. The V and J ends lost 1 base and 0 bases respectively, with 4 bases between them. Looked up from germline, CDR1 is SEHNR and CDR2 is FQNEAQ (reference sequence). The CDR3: CASSLGSSYNSPLHF. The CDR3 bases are TGTGCCAGCAGCTTAGGCAGCTCCTATAATTCACCCCTCCACTTT.

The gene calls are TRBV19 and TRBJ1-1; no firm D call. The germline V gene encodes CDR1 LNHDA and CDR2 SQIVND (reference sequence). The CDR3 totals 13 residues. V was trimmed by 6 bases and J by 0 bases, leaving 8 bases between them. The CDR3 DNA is TGTGCCAGTAGGGGAGAGATGAACACTGAAGCTTTCTTT. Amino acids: CASRGEMNTEAFF.

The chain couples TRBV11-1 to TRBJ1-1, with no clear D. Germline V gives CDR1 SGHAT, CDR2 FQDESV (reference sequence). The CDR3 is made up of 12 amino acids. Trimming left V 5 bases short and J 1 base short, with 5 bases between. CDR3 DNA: TGTGCCAGCAGCCCCAGGAACACTGAAGCTTTCTTT. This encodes CASSPRNTEAFF.

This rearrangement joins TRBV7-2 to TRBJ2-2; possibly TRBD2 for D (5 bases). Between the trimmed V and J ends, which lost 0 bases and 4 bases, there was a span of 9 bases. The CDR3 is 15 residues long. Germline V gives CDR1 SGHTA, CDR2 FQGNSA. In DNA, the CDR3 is TGTGCCAGCAGCTTAGCGGAGGCGCTCACCGGGGAGCTGTTTTTT. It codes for CASSLAEALTGELFF.

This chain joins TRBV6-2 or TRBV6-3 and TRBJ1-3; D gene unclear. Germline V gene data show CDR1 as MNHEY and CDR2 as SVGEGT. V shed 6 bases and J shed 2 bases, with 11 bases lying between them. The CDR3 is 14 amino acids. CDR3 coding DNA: TGTGCCAGCAGCCCCCTCTTCGCTGGAAACACCATATATTTT. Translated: CASSPLFAGNTIYF.

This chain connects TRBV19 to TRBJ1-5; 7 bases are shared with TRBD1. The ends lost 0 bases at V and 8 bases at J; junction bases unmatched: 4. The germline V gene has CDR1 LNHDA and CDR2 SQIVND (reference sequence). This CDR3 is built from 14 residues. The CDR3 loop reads CASSIDRGFKPQHF. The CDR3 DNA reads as TGTGCCAGTAGTATAGACAGGGGGTTCAAGCCCCAGCATTTT.

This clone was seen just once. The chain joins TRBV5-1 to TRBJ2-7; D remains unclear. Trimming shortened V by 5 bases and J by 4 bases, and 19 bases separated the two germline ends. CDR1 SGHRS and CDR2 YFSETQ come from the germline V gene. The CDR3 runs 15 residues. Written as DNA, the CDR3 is TGCGCCAGCAGGGATACAGCCCCCGCCTATTACGAGCAGTACTTC. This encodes CASRDTAPAYYEQYF.

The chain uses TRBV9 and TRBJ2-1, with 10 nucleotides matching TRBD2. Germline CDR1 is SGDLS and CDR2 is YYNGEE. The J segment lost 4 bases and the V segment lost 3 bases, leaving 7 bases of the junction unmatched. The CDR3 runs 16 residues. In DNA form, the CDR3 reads TGTGCCAGCAGCGGGTTAGCGGGGGGATCGTACAATGAGCAGTTCTTC. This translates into CASSGLAGGSYNEQFF.

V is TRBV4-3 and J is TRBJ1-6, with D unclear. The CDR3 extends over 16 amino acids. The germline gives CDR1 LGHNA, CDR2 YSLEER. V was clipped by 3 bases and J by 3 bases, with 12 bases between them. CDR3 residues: CASSHTVPNYNSPLHF. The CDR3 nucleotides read TGCGCCAGCAGCCACACGGTCCCGAACTATAATTCACCCCTCCACTTT.

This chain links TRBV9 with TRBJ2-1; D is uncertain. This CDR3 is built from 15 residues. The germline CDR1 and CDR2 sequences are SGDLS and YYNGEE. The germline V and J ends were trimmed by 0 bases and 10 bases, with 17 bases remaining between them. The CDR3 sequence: CASSVAGRSLHEQFF. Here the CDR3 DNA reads TGTGCCAGCAGCGTAGCTGGAAGGAGTCTCCACGAGCAGTTCTTC.

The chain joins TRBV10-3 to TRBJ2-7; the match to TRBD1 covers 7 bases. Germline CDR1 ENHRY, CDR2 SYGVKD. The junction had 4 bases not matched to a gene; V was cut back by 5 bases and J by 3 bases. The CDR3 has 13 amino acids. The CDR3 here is CAISRQGDYEQYF. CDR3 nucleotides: TGTGCCATCAGTAGGCAGGGGGACTACGAGCAGTACTTC.

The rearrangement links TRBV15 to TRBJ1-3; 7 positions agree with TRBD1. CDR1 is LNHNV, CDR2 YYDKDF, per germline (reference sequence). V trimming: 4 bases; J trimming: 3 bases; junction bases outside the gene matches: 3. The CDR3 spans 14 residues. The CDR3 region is CATSKTGVGNTIYF. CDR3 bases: TGTGCCACCAGCAAAACAGGGGTTGGAAACACCATATATTTT.

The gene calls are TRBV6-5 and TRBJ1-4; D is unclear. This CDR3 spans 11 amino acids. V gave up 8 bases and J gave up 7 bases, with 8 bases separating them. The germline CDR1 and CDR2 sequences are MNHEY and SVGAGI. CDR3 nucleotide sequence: TGTGCCAGCCGGGGAGGTGAAAAACTGTTTTTT. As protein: CASRGGEKLFF.